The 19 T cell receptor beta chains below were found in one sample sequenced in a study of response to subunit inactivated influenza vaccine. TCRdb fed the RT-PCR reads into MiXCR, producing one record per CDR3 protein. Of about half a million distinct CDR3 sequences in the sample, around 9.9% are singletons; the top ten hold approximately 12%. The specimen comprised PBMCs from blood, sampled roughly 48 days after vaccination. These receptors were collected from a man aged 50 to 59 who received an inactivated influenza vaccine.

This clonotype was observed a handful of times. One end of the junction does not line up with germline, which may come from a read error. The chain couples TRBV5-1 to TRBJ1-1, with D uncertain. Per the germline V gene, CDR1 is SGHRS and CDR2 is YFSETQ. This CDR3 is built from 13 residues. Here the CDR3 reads CASSLNVQESPYF. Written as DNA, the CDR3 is TGCGCCAGCAGCTTGAATGTTCAGGAAAGCCCTTATTTT.

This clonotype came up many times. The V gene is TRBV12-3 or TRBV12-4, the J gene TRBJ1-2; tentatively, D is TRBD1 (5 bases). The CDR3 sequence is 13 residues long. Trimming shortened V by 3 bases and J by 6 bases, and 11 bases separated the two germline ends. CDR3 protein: CASSFEGRNGYTF. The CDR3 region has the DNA TGTGCCAGCAGTTTCGAGGGGAGAAATGGCTACACCTTC.

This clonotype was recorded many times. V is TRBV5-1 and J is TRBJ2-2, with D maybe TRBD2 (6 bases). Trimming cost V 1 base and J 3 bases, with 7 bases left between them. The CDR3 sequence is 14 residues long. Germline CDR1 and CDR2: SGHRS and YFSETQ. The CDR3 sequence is CASSLTGDTGELFF. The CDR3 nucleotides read TGCGCCAGCAGCTTGACGGGGGACACCGGGGAGCTGTTTTTT.

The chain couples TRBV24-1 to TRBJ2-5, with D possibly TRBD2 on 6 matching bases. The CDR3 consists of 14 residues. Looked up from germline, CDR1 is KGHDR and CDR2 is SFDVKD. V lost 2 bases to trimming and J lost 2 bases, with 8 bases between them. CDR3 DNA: TGTGCCACCAGTGATTCCGGGACTCAAGAGACCCAGTACTTC. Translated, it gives CATSDSGTQETQYF.

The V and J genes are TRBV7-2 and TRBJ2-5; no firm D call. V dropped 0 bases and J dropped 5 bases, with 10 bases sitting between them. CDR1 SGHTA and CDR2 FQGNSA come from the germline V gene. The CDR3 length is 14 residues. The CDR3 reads CASSLARGWETQYF. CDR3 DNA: TGTGCCAGCAGCTTAGCCAGAGGTTGGGAGACCCAGTACTTC.

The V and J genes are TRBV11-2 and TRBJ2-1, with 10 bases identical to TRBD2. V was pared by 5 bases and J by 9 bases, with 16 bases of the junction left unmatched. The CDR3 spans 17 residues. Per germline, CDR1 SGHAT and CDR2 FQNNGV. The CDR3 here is CASSHQQTSGTRGEQFF. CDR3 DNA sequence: TGTGCCAGCAGCCATCAACAAACTAGCGGGACCCGAGGTGAGCAGTTCTTC.

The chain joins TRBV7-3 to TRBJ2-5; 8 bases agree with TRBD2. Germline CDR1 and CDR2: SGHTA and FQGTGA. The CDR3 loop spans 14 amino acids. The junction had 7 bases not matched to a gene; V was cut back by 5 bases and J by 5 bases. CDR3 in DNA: TGTGCCAGCAGCCAGTTAGGACTAGCCGAGACCCAGTACTTC. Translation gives CASSQLGLAETQYF.

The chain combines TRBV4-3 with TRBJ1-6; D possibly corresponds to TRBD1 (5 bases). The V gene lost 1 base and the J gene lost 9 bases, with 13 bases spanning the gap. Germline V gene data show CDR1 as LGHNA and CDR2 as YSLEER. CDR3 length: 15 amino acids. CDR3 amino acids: CASSQGAGWSSPLHF. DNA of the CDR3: TGCGCCAGCAGCCAAGGGGCAGGGTGGAGTTCACCCCTCCACTTT.

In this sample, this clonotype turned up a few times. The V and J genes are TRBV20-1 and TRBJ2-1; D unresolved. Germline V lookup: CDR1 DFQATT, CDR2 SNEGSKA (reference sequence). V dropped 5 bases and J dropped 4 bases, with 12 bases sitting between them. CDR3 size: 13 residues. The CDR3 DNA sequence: TGCAGTGCTCCAGACGCATCATACAATGAGCAGTTCTTC. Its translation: CSAPDASYNEQFF.

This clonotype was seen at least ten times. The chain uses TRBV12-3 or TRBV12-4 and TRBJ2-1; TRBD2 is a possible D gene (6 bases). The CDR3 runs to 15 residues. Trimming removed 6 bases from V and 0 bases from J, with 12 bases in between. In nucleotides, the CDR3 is TGTGCCAGCAGACTGGGGGACTTCTCCTACAATGAGCAGTTCTTC. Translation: CASRLGDFSYNEQFF.

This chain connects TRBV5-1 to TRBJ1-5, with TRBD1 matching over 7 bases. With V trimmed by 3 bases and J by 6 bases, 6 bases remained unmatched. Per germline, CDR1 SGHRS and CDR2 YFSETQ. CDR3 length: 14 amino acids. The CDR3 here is CASSSGQEGQPQHF. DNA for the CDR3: TGCGCCAGCAGCTCCGGACAGGAAGGTCAGCCCCAGCATTTT.

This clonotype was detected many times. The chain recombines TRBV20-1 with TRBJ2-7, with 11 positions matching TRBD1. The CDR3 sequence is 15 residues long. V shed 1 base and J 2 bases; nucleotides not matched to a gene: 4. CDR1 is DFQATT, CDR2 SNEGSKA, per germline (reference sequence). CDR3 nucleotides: TGCAGTGCTAGAGTCGGACAGGGGGCCGCCTACGAGCAGTACTTC. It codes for CSARVGQGAAYEQYF.

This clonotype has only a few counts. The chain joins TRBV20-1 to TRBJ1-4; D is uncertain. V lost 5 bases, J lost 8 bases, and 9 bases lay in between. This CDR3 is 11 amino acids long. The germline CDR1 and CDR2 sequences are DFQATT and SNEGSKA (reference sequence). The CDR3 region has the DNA TGCAGTGCTGAGGACGGAGAAAAACTGTTTTTT. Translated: CSAEDGEKLFF.

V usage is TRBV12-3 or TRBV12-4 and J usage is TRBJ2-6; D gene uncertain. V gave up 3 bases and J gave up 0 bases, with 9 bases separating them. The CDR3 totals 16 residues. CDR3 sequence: CASSFMWSSGANVLTF. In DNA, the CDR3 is TGTGCCAGCAGTTTTATGTGGTCCTCTGGGGCCAACGTCCTGACTTTC.

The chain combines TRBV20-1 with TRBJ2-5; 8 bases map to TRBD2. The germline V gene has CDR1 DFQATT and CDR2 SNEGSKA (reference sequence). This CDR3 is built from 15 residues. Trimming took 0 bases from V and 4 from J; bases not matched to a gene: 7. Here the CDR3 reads CSARDSREGAETQYF. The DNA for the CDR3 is TGCAGTGCTAGAGATTCTCGGGAGGGAGCAGAGACCCAGTACTTC.

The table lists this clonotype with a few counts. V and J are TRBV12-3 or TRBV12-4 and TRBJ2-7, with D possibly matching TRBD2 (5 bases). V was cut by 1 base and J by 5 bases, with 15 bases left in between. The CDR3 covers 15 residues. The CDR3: CASSLGTPVVNEQYF. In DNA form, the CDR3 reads TGTGCCAGCAGTTTAGGGACTCCAGTGGTGAACGAGCAGTACTTC.

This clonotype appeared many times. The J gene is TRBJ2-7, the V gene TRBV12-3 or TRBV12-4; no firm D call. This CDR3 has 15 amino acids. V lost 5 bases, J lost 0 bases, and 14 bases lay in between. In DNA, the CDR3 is TGTGCCAGCAGTCCGACTCCACAAACCTCCTACGAGCAGTACTTC. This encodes CASSPTPQTSYEQYF.

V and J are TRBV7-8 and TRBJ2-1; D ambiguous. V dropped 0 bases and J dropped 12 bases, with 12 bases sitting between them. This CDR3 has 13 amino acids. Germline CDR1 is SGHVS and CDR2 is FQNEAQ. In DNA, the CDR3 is TGTGCCAGCAGCTTAGCGGAGCTGTTGGTGCAGTTCTTC. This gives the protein CASSLAELLVQFF.

The CDR3 bases are TGTGCCAGCAGCGTATGGACTAGCGGGGGGAATGAGCAGTTCTTC. Translating it yields CASSVWTSGGNEQFF. The chain uses TRBV7-2 and TRBJ2-1; the match to TRBD2 covers 14 bases. Germline V CDR1 and CDR2: SGHTA, FQGNSA. V gave up 5 bases and J gave up 7 bases; unmatched junction bases: 4. The CDR3 has 15 residues. The variable domain in full, completed from reference TRBV7-2 and TRBJ2-1, reads GAGVSQSPSNKVTEKGKDVELRCDPISGHTALYWYRQSLGQGLEFLIYFQGNSAPDKSGLPSDRFSAERTGGSVSTLTIQRTQQEDSAVYLCASSVWTSGGNEQFFGPGTRLTVL.